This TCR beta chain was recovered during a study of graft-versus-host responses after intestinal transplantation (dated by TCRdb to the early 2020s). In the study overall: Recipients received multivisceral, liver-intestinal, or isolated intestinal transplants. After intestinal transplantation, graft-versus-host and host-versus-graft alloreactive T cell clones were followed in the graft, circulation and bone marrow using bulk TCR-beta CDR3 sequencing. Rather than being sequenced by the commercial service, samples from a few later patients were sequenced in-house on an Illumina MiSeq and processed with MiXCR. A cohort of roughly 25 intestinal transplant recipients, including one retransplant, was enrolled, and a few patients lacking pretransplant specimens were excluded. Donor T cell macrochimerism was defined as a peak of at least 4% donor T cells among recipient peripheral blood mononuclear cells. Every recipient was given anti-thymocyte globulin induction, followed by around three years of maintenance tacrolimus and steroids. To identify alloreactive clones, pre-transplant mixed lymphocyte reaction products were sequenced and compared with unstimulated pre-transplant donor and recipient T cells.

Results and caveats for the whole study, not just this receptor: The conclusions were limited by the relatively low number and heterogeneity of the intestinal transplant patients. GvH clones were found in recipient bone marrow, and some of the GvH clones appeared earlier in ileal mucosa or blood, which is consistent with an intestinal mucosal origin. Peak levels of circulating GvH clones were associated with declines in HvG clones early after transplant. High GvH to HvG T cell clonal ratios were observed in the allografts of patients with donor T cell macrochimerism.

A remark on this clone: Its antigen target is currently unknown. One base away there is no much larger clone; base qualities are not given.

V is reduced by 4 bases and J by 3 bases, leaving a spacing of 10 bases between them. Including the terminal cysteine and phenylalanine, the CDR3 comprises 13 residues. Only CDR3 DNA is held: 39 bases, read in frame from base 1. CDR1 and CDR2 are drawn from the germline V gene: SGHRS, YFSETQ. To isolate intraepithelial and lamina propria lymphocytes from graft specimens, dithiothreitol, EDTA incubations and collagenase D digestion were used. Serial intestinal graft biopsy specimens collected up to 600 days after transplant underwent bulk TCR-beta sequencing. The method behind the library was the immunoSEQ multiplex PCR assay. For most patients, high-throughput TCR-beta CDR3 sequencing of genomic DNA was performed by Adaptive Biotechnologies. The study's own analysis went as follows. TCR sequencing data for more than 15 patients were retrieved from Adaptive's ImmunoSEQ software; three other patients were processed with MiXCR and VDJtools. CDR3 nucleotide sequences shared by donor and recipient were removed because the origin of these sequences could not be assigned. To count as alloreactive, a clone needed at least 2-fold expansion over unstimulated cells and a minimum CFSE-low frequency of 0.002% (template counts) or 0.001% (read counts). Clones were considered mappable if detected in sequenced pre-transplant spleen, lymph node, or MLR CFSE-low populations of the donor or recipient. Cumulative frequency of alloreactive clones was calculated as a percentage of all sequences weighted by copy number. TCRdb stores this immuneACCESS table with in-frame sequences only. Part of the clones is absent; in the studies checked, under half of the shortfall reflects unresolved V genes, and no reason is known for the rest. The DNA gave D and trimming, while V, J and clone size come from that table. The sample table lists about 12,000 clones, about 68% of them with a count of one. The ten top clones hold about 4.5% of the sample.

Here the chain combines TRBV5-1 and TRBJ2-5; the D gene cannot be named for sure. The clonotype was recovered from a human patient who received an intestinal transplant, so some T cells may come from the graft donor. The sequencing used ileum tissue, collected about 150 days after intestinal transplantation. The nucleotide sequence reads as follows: TGCGCCAGCAGCGTGACTGGTAAAGAGACCCAGTACTTC. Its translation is CASSVTGKETQYF.